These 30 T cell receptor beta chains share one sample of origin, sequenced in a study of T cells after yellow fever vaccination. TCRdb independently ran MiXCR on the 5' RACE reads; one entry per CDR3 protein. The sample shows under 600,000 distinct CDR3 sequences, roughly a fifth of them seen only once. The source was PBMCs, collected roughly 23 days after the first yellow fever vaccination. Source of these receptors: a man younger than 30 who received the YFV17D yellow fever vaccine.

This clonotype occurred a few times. The CDR3 region has the DNA TGTGCCAGCAGCGTAGCCGGGGACAGGGGGCGGTCCGGGGAGCTGTTTTTT. It specifies CASSVAGDRGRSGELFF. The V call is TRBV9, the J call TRBJ2-2; the match to TRBD1 covers 12 bases. J was trimmed by 6 bases and V by 0 bases; bases with no gene match: 6. Germline assignment: CDR1 SGDLS and CDR2 YYNGEE. The CDR3 totals 17 residues.

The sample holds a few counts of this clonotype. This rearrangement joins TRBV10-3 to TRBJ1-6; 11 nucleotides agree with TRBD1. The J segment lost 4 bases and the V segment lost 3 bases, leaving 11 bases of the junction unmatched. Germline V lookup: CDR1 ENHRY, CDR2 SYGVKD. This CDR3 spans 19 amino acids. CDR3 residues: CAISDPGQGVKGYNSPLHF. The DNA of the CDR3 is TGTGCCATCAGTGATCCGGGACAGGGGGTGAAGGGGTATAATTCACCCCTCCACTTT.

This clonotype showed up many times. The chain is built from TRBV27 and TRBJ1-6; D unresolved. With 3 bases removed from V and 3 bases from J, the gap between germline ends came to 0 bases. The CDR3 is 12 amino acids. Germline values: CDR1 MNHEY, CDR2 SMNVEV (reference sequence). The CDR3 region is CASSFYNSPLHF. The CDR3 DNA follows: TGTGCCAGCAGTTTCTATAATTCACCCCTCCACTTT.

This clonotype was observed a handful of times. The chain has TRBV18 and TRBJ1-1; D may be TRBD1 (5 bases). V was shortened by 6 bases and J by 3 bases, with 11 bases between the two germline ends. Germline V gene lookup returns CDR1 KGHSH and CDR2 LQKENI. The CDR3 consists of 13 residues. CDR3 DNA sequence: TGTGCCAGCTCCCCTGTCAGGGACACTGAAGCTTTCTTT. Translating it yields CASSPVRDTEAFF.

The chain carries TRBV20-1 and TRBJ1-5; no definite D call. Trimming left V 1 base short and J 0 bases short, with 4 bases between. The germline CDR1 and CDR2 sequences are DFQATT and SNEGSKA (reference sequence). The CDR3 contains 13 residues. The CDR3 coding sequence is TGCAGTGCTAGAGTGGATAGCAATCAGCCCCAGCATTTT. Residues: CSARVDSNQPQHF.

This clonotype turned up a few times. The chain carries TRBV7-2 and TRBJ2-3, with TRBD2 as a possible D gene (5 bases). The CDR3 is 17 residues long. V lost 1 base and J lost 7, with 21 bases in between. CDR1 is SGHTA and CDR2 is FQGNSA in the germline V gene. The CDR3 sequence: CASSLGVERSTLNTQYF. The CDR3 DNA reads TGTGCCAGCAGCTTAGGCGTTGAGCGGTCCACATTGAATACGCAGTATTTT.

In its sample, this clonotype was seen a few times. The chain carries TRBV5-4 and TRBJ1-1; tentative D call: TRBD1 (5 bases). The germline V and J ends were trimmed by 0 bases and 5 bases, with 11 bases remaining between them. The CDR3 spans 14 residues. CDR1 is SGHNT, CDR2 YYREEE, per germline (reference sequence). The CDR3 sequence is CASSLGDYKTEAFF. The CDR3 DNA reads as TGTGCCAGCAGCTTGGGGGACTATAAGACTGAAGCTTTCTTT. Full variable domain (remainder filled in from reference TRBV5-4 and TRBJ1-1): ETGVTQSPTHLIKTRGQQVTLRCSSQSGHNTVSWYQQALGQGPQFIFQYYREEENGRGNFPPRFSGLQFPNYSSELNVNALELDDSALYLCASSLGDYKTEAFFGQGTRLTVV.

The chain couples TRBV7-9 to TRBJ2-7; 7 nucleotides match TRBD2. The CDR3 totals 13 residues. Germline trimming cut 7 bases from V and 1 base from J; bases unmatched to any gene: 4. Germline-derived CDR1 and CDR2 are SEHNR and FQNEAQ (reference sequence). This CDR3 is CASTPGGSYEQYF. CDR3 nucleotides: TGTGCCAGCACCCCCGGGGGGTCCTACGAGCAGTACTTC. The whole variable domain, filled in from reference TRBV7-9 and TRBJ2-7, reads DTGVSQNPRHKITKRGQNVTFRCDPISEHNRLYWYRQTLGQGPEFLTYFQNEAQLEKSRLLSDRFSAERPKGSFSTLEIQRTEQGDSAMYLCASTPGGSYEQYFGPGTRLTVT.

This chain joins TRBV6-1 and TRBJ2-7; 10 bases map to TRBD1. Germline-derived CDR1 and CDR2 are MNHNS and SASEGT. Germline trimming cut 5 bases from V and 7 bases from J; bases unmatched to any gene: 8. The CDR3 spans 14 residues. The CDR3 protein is CASSPGTGVWEQYF. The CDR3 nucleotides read TGTGCCAGCAGTCCCGGGACAGGGGTGTGGGAGCAGTACTTC.

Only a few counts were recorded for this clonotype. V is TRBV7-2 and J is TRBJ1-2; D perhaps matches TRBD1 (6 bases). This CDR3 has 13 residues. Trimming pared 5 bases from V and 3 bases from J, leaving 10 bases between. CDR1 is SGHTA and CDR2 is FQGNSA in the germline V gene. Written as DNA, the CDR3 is TGTGCCAGCAGCCGGGGGCGCGACTATGGCTACACCTTC. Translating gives CASSRGRDYGYTF.

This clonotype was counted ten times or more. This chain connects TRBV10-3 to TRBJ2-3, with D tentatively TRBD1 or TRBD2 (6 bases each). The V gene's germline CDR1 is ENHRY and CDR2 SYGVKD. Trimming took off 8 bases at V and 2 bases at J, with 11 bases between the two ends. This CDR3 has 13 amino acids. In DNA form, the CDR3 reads TGTGCCATCCTGGGGGGCCCCACAGATACGCAGTATTTT. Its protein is CAILGGPTDTQYF.

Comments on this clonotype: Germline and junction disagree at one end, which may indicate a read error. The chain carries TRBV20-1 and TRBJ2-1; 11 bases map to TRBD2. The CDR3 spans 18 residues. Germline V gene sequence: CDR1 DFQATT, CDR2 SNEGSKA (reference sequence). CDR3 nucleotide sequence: TGCTGTGCTAGAGACCTAGCGGGGGGAAATCGCTCCTACAATGAGCAGTTCTTC. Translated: CCARDLAGGNRSYNEQFF.

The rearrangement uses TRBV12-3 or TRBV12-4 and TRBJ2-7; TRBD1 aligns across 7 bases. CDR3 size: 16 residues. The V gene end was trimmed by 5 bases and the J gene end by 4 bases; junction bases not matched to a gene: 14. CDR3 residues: CASSKGDRAETYEQYF. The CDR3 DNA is TGTGCCAGCAGTAAGGGTGACAGGGCCGAGACGTACGAGCAGTACTTC.

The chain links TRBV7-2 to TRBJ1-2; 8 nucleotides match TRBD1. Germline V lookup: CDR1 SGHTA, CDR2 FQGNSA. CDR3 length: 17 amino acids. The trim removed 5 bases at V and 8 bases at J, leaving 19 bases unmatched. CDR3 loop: CASSPRPSGGEGRGYTF. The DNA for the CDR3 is TGTGCCAGCAGCCCCCGGCCCTCAGGGGGCGAAGGCCGGGGCTACACCTTC.

This CDR3 reads CASSLVLKGHYGYTF. CDR3 in DNA: TGTGCCAGCAGCTTAGTATTAAAGGGTCACTATGGCTACACCTTC. The V call is TRBV7-2, the J call TRBJ1-2; D unresolved. This CDR3 has 15 residues. The germline CDR1 and CDR2 sequences are SGHTA and FQGNSA. V lost 1 base and J 3 bases, leaving 12 bases between the germline ends.

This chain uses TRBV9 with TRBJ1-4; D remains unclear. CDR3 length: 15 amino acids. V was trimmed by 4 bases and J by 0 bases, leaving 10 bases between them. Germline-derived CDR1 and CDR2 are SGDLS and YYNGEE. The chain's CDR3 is CASSSRPATNEKLFF. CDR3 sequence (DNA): TGTGCCAGCAGCTCCCGGCCGGCAACTAATGAAAAACTGTTTTTT.

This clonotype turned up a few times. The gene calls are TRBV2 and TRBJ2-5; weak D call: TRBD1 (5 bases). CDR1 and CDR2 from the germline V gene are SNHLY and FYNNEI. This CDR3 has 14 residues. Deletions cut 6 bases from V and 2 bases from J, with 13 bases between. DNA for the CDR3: TGTGCCAGCAGGGGGCCGGCCAGTCAAGAGACCCAGTACTTC. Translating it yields CASRGPASQETQYF.

The CDR3 nucleotides are TGTGCCAGCAGTAGGGGACAGGGGGAAAACATTCAGTACTTC. This encodes CASSRGQGENIQYF. The chain is built from TRBV6-2 or TRBV6-3 and TRBJ2-4; TRBD1 matches at 11 bases. This CDR3 contains 14 residues. Germline V gives CDR1 MNHEY, CDR2 SVGEGT. After removal of 5 bases from V and 5 bases from J, the junction contained 2 bases not matched to a gene.

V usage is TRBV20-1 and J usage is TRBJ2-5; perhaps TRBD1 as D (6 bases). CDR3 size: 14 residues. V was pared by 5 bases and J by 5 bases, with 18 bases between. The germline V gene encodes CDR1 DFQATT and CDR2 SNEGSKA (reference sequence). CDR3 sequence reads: CSAVRDTLGETQYF. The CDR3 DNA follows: TGCAGTGCTGTCCGGGACACCCTGGGCGAGACCCAGTACTTC.

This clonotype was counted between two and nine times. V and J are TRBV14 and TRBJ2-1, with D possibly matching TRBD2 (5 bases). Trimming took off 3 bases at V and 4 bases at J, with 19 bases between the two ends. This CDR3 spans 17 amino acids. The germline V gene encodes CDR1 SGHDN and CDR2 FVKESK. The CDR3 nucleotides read TGTGCCAGCAGCCACCAAGGCCCGGGGATTATATACAATGAGCAGTTCTTC. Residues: CASSHQGPGIIYNEQFF.

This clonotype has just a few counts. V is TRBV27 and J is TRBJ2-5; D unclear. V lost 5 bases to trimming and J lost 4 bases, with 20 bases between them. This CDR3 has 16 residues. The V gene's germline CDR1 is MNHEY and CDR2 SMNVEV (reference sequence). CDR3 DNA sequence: TGTGCCAGCAGTGCAACTCGAGAGAGCTTTTCAGAGACCCAGTACTTC. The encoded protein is CASSATRESFSETQYF.

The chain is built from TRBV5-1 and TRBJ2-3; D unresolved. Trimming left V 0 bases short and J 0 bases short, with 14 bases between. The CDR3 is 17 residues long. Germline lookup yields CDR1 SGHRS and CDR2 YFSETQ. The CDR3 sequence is CASSLGGVASSTDTQYF. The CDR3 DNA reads TGCGCCAGCAGCTTGGGGGGTGTGGCGTCTAGCACAGATACGCAGTATTTT.

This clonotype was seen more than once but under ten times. The CDR3 sequence: CASSLVSGGEQYF. For the CDR3, the DNA is TGTGCCAGCAGCTTGGTCTCTGGCGGGGAGCAGTACTTC. The rearrangement joins TRBV7-2 to TRBJ2-7, with D tentatively TRBD2 (5 bases). Germline-derived CDR1 and CDR2 are SGHTA and FQGNSA. Trimming cost V 3 bases and J 7 bases, with 13 bases left between them. CDR3 length: 13 residues.

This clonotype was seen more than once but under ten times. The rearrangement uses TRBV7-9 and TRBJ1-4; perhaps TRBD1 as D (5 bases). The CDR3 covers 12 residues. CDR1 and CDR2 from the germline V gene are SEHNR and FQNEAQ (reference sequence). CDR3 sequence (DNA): TGTGCGTGGGGGGATCCTAATGAAAAACTGTTTTTT. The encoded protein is CAWGDPNEKLFF.

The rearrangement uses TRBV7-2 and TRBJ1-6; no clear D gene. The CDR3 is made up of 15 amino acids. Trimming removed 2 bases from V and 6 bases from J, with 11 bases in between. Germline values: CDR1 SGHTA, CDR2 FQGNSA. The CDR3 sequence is CASSLNPPINSPLHF. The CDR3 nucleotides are TGTGCCAGCAGCTTAAACCCGCCGATTAATTCACCCCTCCACTTT. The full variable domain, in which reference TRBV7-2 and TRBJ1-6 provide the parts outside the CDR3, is GAGVSQSPSNKVTEKGKDVELRCDPISGHTALYWYRQSLGQGLEFLIYFQGNSAPDKSGLPSDRFSAERTGGSVSTLTIQRTQQEDSAVYLCASSLNPPINSPLHFGNGTRLTVT.

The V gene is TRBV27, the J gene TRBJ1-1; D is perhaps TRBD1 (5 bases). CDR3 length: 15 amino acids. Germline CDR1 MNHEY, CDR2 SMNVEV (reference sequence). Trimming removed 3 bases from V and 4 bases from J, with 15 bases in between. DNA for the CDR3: TGTGCCAGCAGTTTTCGGCATGGGGGGAGCACTGAAGCTTTCTTT. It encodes CASSFRHGGSTEAFF.

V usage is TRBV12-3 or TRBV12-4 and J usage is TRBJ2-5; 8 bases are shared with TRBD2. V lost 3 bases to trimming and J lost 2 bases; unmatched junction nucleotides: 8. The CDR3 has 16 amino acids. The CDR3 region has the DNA TGTGCCAGCAGTTTCAACGGGGGGGGCCGACAAGAGACCCAGTACTTC. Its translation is CASSFNGGGRQETQYF.

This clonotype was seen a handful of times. The CDR3 loop is CASSPSGQEETQYF. The CDR3, as DNA: TGTGCCAGCAGTCCATCGGGACAAGAAGAGACCCAGTACTTC. The chain combines TRBV28 with TRBJ2-5, with D perhaps TRBD1 (6 bases). This CDR3 has 14 amino acids. Per the germline V gene, CDR1 is MDHEN and CDR2 is SYDVKM. V was cut by 5 bases and J by 3 bases, with 13 bases left in between.

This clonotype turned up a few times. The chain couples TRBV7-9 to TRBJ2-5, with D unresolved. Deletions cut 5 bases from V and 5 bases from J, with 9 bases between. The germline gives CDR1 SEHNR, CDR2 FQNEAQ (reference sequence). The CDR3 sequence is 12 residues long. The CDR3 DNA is TGTGCCAGCAGCCAACTTCGGGAGACCCAGTACTTC. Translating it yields CASSQLRETQYF.

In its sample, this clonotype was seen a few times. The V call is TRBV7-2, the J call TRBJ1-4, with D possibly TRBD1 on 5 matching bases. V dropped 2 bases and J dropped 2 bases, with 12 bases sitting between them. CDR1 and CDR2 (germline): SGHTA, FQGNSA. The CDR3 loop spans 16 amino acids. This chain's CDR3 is CASSLRGRNTNEKLFF. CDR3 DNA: TGTGCCAGCAGCTTAAGGGGAAGAAATACTAATGAAAAACTGTTTTTT.